This T cell receptor (beta chain) was sequenced during a study of T cells after yellow fever vaccination. The CDR3 length is 16 residues. Germline lookup yields CDR1 SGHAT and CDR2 FQNNGV. V lost 4 bases to trimming and J lost 5 bases; unmatched junction nucleotides: 5. TCRdb recomputed calls from the 5' RACE reads with MiXCR, one row per CDR3 protein. The table lists approximately 150,000 distinct CDR3 sequences, about 8% of them singletons. This clonotype was recorded at least ten times. The sequenced sample was CD4+ T cells sorted from PBMCs, obtained 5 days after the yellow fever booster vaccination. The source is a man younger than 45 who received the YFV17D yellow fever vaccine. The V call is TRBV11-2, the J call TRBJ2-1; 13 positions match TRBD2. CDR3 amino acids: CASSSRLAGGNNEQFF. The CDR3 nucleotides read TGTGCCAGCAGCTCTAGACTAGCGGGAGGAAACAATGAGCAGTTCTTC.